A selection of T cell receptor beta chains follows, all from one sample in a study of T-cell reconstitution after alpha-beta-depleted transplantation in children. TCRdb re-derived calls from the PCR reads in MiXCR, one entry per CDR3 protein. Of a few hundred thousand distinct CDR3 sequences in the sample, around 27% were seen once. The sample was PBMCs, taken before TCRalphabeta/CD19-depleted stem cell transplant. The receptors stem from a boy under two years old with Wiskott-Aldrich syndrome, due to receive a stem cell transplant. Both conserved end residues are part of each CDR3. A D gene is named only where the DNA matches it firmly. Rows give clone size only sometimes, using once, few, many, or a class for an expanded clone.

J: TRBJ1-4; V: TRBV5-1; size: .; D: TRBD1; CDR3: CACSRFGDRGEKLFF; DNA: TGCGCCTGCAGCCGATTTGGGGACAGAGGAGAAAAACTGTTTTTT
J: TRBJ2-3; V: TRBV24-1; size: .; D: .; CDR3: CATSDGRRGTDTQYF; DNA: TGTGCCACCAGTGATGGGAGGAGGGGGACAGATACGCAGTATTTT
J: TRBJ1-1; V: TRBV27; size: few; D: .; CDR3: CASSPGISAGGTEAFF; DNA: TGTGCCAGCAGTCCCGGGATTTCAGCCGGGGGCACTGAAGCTTTCTTT
J: TRBJ2-1; V: TRBV20-1; size: .; D: TRBD2; CDR3: CSARDWNSGSGLLSYNEQFF; DNA: TGCAGTGCTAGAGATTGGAATAGCGGGTCTGGCCTGCTATCCTACAATGAGCAGTTCTTC
J: TRBJ2-1; V: TRBV4-2; size: few; D: TRBD1; CDR3: CASSHSTVATGGPEQFF; DNA: TGTGCCAGCAGCCACTCGACGGTTGCAACAGGGGGACCTGAGCAGTTCTTC
J: TRBJ2-7; V: TRBV5-1; size: few; D: .; CDR3: CASSLEPSVISYEQYF; DNA: TGCGCCAGCAGCTTGGAACCTAGCGTAATTTCCTACGAGCAGTACTTC
J: TRBJ2-3; V: TRBV5-1; size: .; D: .; CDR3: CASSLSHGQLSTDTQYF; DNA: TGCGCCAGCAGCTTGTCCCATGGACAACTTAGCACAGATACGCAGTATTTT
J: TRBJ2-3; V: TRBV12-3/TRBV12-4; size: few; D: TRBD2; CDR3: CASSLNGRWTDTQYF; DNA: TGTGCCAGCAGTTTAAACGGGAGGTGGACAGATACGCAGTATTTT
J: TRBJ2-3; V: TRBV28; size: .; D: .; CDR3: CASRRTGRGSDTQYF; DNA: TGTGCCAGCAGGCGGACAGGGCGGGGGTCAGATACGCAGTATTTT
J: TRBJ2-1; V: TRBV20-1; size: .; D: TRBD2; CDR3: CSARVGTSGFYNEQFF; DNA: TGCAGTGCTAGAGTCGGGACTAGCGGATTCTACAATGAGCAGTTCTTC
J: TRBJ2-1; V: TRBV9; size: few; D: TRBD1; CDR3: CASSAVAAGGDEQFF; DNA: TGTGCCAGCAGCGCAGTGGCGGCAGGGGGCGATGAGCAGTTCTTC
J: TRBJ2-3; V: TRBV5-1; size: few; D: .; CDR3: CASSPDSLDTQYF; DNA: TGCGCCAGCAGCCCGGACTCTTTAGATACGCAGTATTTT
J: TRBJ2-5; V: TRBV2; size: few; D: TRBD1; CDR3: CASNGQGQVETQYF; DNA: TGTGCCAGCAACGGACAGGGTCAGGTGGAGACCCAGTACTTC
J: TRBJ1-2; V: TRBV12-3/TRBV12-4; size: few; D: .; CDR3: CASSLLQGSDYTF; DNA: TGTGCCAGCAGTTTACTACAGGGATCTGACTACACCTTC
J: TRBJ1-3; V: TRBV28; size: .; D: TRBD1; CDR3: CASSFLGVDRETVLSGNTIYF; DNA: TGTGCCAGCAGTTTCCTCGGCGTAGACAGGGAGACGGTCCTCTCTGGAAACACCATATATTTT
J: TRBJ2-7; V: TRBV5-1; size: .; D: .; CDR3: CASSLVSPYEQYF; DNA: TGCGCCAGCAGCTTGGTGTCCCCTTACGAGCAGTACTTC
J: TRBJ2-7; V: TRBV5-1; size: .; D: TRBD2; CDR3: CASSNRGGTEQWQYF; DNA: TGCGCCAGCAGTAACCGCGGGGGGACTGAGCAATGGCAGTACTTC
J: TRBJ2-1; V: TRBV20-1; size: .; D: TRBD2; CDR3: CSARLRTSGSYNEQFF; DNA: TGCAGTGCTAGACTCAGAACTAGCGGATCCTACAATGAGCAGTTCTTC
J: TRBJ2-7; V: TRBV6-5; size: few; D: TRBD2; CDR3: CASSSGLDTGSGEQYF; DNA: TGTGCCAGCAGTTCGGGACTAGACACGGGCTCGGGAGAGCAGTACTTC
J: TRBJ2-3; V: TRBV12-3/TRBV12-4; size: .; D: TRBD1; CDR3: CASSLARHVPGQSTDTQYF; DNA: TGTGCCAGCAGTTTAGCTCGGCACGTACCGGGACAGAGCACAGATACGCAGTATTTT
J: TRBJ2-1; V: TRBV9; size: .; D: .; CDR3: CASSVSHSYNEQFF; DNA: TGTGCCAGCAGCGTATCCCACTCCTACAATGAGCAGTTCTTC
J: TRBJ2-1; V: TRBV4-2; size: .; D: .; CDR3: CASSQEVDNEQFF; DNA: TGTGCCAGCAGCCAAGAGGTAGACAATGAGCAGTTCTTC
J: TRBJ2-1; V: TRBV14; size: .; D: .; CDR3: CASSRTGQRVLNEQFF; DNA: TGTGCCAGCAGCCGAACTGGACAGAGGGTGCTCAATGAGCAGTTCTTC
J: TRBJ2-7; V: TRBV20-1; size: once; D: TRBD2; CDR3: CSARQGTSGTYEQYF; DNA: TGCAGTGCTAGACAGGGGACTAGCGGGACCTACGAGCAGTACTTC
J: TRBJ2-3; V: TRBV5-1; size: .; D: .; CDR3: CASSLELDTQYF; DNA: TGCGCCAGCAGCTTGGAGTTGGATACGCAGTATTTT
J: TRBJ2-1; V: TRBV6-1; size: .; D: TRBD2; CDR3: CASKSGRAEGANEQFF; DNA: TGTGCCAGCAAGAGCGGGAGGGCCGAAGGGGCCAATGAGCAGTTCTTC
J: TRBJ1-1; V: TRBV27; size: few; D: .; CDR3: CASRWTMRTEAFF; DNA: TGTGCCAGCAGGTGGACGATGCGCACTGAAGCTTTCTTT
J: TRBJ2-1; V: TRBV11-2; size: .; D: .; CDR3: CASSLSNYNEQFF; DNA: TGTGCCAGCAGCTTATCGAATTACAATGAGCAGTTCTTC
J: TRBJ2-3; V: TRBV5-1; size: few; D: TRBD1; CDR3: CASSPGQGGDTQYF; DNA: TGCGCCAGCAGCCCAGGACAGGGGGGTGATACGCAGTATTTT
J: TRBJ2-6; V: TRBV24-1; size: few; D: .; CDR3: CATSDTESDVLTF; DNA: TGTGCCACCAGTGACACTGAGTCGGACGTCCTGACTTTC
J: TRBJ2-3; V: TRBV3-1; size: few; D: .; CDR3: CASSQATLPSTDTQYF; DNA: TGTGCCAGCAGCCAAGCGACTCTCCCCAGTACAGATACGCAGTATTTT
J: TRBJ1-6; V: TRBV12-3/TRBV12-4; size: .; D: .; CDR3: CASSFKSPLHF; DNA: TGTGCCAGCAGTTTTAAATCACCCCTCCACTTT
J: TRBJ1-2; V: TRBV6-5; size: .; D: .; CDR3: CASSSLLRTDGRGRDGYTF; DNA: TGTGCCAGCAGTTCCCTACTTAGGACGGACGGTCGGGGACGGGATGGCTACACCTTC
J: TRBJ2-1; V: TRBV29-1; size: few; D: .; CDR3: CSVGGGRIYNEQFF; DNA: TGCAGCGTTGGAGGGGGGCGTATCTACAATGAGCAGTTCTTC
J: TRBJ2-2; V: TRBV7-9; size: .; D: .; CDR3: CASSFQGPSRTGELFF; DNA: TGTGCCAGCAGCTTTCAGGGGCCCTCGAGGACCGGGGAGCTGTTTTTT
J: TRBJ1-4; V: TRBV27; size: .; D: TRBD1; CDR3: CASSEQGAREKLFF; DNA: TGTGCCAGCAGTGAACAGGGGGCGCGAGAAAAACTGTTTTTT